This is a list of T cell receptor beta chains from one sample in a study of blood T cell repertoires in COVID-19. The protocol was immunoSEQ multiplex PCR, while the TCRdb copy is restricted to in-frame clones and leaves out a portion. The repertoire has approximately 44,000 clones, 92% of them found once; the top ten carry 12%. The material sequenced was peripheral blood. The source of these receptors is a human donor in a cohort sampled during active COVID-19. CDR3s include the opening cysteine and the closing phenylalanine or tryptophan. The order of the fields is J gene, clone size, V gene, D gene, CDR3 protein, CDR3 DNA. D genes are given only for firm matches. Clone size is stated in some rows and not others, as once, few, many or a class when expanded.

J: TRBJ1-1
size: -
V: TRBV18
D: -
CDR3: CASSPRHDGGTEAFF
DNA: TGTGCCAGCTCACCCCGACACGACGGAGGGACTGAAGCTTTCTTT

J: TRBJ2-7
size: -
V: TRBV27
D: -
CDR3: CASISRGTSVNGLSYEQYF
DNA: TGTGCCAGCATCTCTAGGGGGACGTCGGTGAACGGACTTTCCTACGAGCAGTACTTC

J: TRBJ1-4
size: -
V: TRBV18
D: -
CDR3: CASSPSSATNEKLFF
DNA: TGTGCCAGCTCACCATCTTCCGCAACTAATGAAAAACTGTTTTTT

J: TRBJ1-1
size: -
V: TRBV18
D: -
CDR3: CASSPGGIGSEAFF
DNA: TGTGCCAGCTCACCAGGCGGCATCGGATCAGAAGCTTTCTTT

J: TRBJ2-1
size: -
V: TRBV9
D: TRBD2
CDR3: CASSEWASGRNEQFF
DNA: TGTGCCAGCAGCGAGTGGGCTAGCGGGAGAAATGAGCAGTTCTTC

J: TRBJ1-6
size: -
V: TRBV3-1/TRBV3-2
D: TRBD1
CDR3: CASSQDVRGQGNSPLHF
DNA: TGTGCCAGCAGCCAAGATGTGAGGGGGCAGGGGAATTCACCCCTCCACTTT

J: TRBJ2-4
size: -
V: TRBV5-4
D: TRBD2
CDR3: CASTLATSGGPAAKNIQYF
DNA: TGTGCCAGCACCTTGGCGACTAGCGGGGGCCCCGCAGCCAAAAACATTCAGTACTTC

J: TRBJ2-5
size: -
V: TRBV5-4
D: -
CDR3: CASSFISSETQYF
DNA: TGTGCCAGCAGCTTTATTAGTTCAGAGACCCAGTACTTC

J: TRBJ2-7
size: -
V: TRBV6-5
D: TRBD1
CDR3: CASSYFRQGAYEQYF
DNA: TGTGCCAGCAGTTACTTCCGACAGGGAGCCTACGAGCAGTACTTC

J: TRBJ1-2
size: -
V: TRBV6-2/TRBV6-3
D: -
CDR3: CASSKGQLNYGYTF
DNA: TGTGCCAGCAGTAAAGGACAGCTTAACTATGGCTACACCTTC

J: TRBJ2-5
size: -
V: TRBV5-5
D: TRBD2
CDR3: CASSLNSGSGRAGRTETQYF
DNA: TGTGCCAGCAGCTTAAATTCGGGTAGCGGGAGGGCCGGAAGGACTGAGACCCAGTACTTC

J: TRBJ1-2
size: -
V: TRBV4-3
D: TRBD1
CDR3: CASSPRTGANYGYTF
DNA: TGCGCCAGCAGCCCTCGGACAGGAGCTAACTATGGCTACACCTTC

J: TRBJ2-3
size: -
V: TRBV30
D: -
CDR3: CAWKIAWGTDTQYF
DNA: TGTGCCTGGAAAATAGCGTGGGGCACAGATACGCAGTATTTT

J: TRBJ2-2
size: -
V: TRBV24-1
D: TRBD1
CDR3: CATSDSRTGYTGELFF
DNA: TGTGCCACCAGTGACTCCCGGACAGGGTACACCGGGGAGCTGTTTTTT

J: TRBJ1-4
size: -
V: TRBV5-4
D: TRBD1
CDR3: CASSGQETNEKLFF
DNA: TGTGCCAGCTCCGGACAGGAAACTAATGAAAAACTGTTTTTT

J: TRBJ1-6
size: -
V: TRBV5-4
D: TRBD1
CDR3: CASSPGQGAQNSPLHF
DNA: TGTGCCAGCAGCCCGGGTCAGGGGGCTCAGAATTCACCCCTCCACTTT

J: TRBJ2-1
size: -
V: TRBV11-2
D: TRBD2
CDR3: CASSFLAAHNEQFF
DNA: TGTGCCAGCAGCTTCCTAGCGGCTCACAATGAGCAGTTCTTC

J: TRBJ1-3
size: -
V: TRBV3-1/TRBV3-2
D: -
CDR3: CASSHLTAGNTIYF
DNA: TGTGCCAGCAGCCACTTGACAGCTGGAAACACCATATATTTT

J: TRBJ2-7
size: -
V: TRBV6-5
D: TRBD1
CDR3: CASIKKGTGYYEQYF
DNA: TGTGCCAGCATCAAAAAGGGGACAGGTTACTACGAGCAGTACTTC

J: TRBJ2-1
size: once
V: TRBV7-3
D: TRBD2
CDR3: CASSPSGGRGKFF
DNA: TGTGCCAGCAGCCCGTCGGGGGGTAGAGGGAAGTTCTTC

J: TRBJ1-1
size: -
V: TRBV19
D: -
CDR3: CASRPPRDRTEAFF
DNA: TGTGCCAGTAGGCCACCCAGGGATCGGACTGAAGCTTTCTTT

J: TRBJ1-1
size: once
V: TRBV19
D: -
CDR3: CASTKMRGPMNTEAFF
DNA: TGTGCCAGTACGAAGATGAGAGGCCCAATGAACACTGAAGCTTTCTTT

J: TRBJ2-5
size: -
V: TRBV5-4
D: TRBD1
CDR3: CASSLALGTAPYF
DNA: TGTGCCAGCAGCTTGGCCTTGGGGACAGCACCCTACTTC

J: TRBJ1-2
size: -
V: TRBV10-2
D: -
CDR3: CASSESERGGLYGYTF
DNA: TGCGCCAGCAGTGAGTCTGAGAGGGGGGGCCTCTATGGCTACACCTTC

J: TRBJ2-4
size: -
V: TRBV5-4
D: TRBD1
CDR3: CASSAGTGGRGGIQYF
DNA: TGTGCCAGCAGCGCCGGGACAGGGGGAAGGGGAGGCATTCAGTACTTC

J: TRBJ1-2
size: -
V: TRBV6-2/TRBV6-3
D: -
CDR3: CASSYVQAFGYTF
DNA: TGTGCCAGCAGTTACGTACAGGCGTTTGGCTACACCTTC

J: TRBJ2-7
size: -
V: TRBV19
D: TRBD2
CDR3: CASSSSGSASYEQYF
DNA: TGTGCCAGTAGCTCCAGCGGGAGCGCTTCCTACGAGCAGTACTTC

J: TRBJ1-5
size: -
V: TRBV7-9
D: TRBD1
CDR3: CASSVATGGNQPQHF
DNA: TGTGCCAGCAGCGTCGCGACAGGGGGTAATCAGCCCCAGCATTTT

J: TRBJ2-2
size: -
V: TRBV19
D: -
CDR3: CASRTGPANTGELFF
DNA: TGTGCCAGTAGAACAGGTCCCGCGAACACCGGGGAGCTGTTTTTT

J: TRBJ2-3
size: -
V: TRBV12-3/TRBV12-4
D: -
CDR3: CASSFRGTDTQYF
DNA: TGTGCCAGCAGTTTCCGGGGCACAGATACGCAGTATTTT

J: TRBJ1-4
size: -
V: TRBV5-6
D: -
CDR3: CASSPAGGGPRANEKLFF
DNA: TGTGCCAGCAGCCCCGCCGGGGGGGGGCCCCGAGCTAATGAAAAACTGTTTTTT

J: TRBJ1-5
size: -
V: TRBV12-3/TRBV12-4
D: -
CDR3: CASSLTAIQPQHF
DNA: TGTGCCAGCAGTTTGACAGCCATACAGCCCCAGCATTTT

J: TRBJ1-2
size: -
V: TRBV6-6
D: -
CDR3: CASRDLGLYGYTF
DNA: TGTGCCAGCAGAGACTTGGGGCTCTATGGCTACACCTTC

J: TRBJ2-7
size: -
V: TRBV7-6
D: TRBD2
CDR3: CASSLGLAGTKQYF
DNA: TGTGCCAGCAGCTTAGGTCTAGCGGGCACCAAGCAGTACTTC

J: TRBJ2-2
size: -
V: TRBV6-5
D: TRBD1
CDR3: CASSTRDRGSGELFF
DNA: TGTGCCAGCAGTACCCGGGACAGGGGTAGCGGGGAGCTGTTTTTT

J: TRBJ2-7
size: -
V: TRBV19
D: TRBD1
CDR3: CASGRPGQGLFEQYF
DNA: TGTGCCAGCGGAAGACCGGGACAGGGCCTTTTCGAGCAGTACTTC

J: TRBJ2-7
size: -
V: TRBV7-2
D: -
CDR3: CASSLSSSEAYEQYF
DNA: TGTGCCAGCAGCTTAAGTTCGTCGGAGGCCTACGAGCAGTACTTC

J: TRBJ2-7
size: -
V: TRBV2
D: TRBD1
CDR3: CASTDRGRYEQYF
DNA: TGTGCCAGCACTGACAGGGGGCGCTACGAGCAGTACTTC

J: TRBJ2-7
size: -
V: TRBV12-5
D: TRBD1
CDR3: CASGLGQGPYEQYF
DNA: TGTGCTAGTGGTCTGGGACAGGGCCCCTACGAGCAGTACTTC

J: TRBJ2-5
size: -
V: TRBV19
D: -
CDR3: CASSARPFPQETQYF
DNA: TGTGCCAGTAGTGCCAGGCCCTTTCCCCAAGAGACCCAGTACTTC

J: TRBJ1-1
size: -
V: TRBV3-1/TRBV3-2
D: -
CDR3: CASSQGIRGSAFF
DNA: TGTGCCAGCAGCCAAGGGATCAGGGGCTCGGCTTTCTTT

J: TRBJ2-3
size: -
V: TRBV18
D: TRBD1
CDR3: CASSPGTGGRGTQYF
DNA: TGTGCCAGCTCCCCCGGGACAGGGGGAAGGGGTACGCAGTATTTT

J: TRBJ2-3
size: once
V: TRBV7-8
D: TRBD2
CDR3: CASSSGRLAGEFGTDTQYF
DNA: TGTGCCAGCAGCTCCGGGAGACTAGCGGGGGAGTTCGGCACAGATACGCAGTATTTT